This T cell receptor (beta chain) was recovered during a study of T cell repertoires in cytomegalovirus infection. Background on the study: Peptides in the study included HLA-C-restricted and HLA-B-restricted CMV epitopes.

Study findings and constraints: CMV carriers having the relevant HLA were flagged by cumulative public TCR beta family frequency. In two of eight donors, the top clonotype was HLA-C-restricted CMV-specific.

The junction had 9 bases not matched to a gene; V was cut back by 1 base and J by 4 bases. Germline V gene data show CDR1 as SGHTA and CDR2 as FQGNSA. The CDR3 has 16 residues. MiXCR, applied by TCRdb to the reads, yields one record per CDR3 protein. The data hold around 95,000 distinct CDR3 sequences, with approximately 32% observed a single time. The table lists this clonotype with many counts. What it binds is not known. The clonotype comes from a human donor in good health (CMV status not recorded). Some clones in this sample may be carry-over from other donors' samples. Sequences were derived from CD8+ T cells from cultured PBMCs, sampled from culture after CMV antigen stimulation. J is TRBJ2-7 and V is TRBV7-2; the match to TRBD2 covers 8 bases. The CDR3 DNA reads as TGTGCCAGCAGCTTAGGCGTCGGCGCGGGGGGTTACGAGCAGTACTTC. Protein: CASSLGVGAGGYEQYF. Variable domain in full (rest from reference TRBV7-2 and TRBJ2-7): GAGVSQSPSNKVTEKGKDVELRCDPISGHTALYWYRQSLGQGLEFLIYFQGNSAPDKSGLPSDRFSAERTGGSVSTLTIQRTQQEDSAVYLCASSLGVGAGGYEQYFGPGTRLTVT.